What follows are 6 T cell receptor beta chains derived from one specimen sequenced in a study of regulatory T cells in long-lasting Graves disease. Time point of the sample: persistent/refractory GD, antithyroid drugs over 5 years with positive TRAb. Extracted PBMC RNA gave rise to the TCR library. Libraries of TCR beta came from iRepertoire HTBI primers plus Arm-PCR of CDR3 regions. TCRdb reanalysed the multiplex PCR reads using MiXCR and keeps one entry per CDR3 protein. The sample has 300,000 to 350,000 distinct CDR3 sequences; about 19% are singletons. The sequenced sample was peripheral blood mononuclear cells (PBMCs), obtained when the disease was refractory, from a patient treated with antithyroid drugs. The source is a female donor with Graves disease.

This clonotype was recorded at least ten times. The rearrangement joins TRBV24-1 to TRBJ1-5; a possible D gene is TRBD1 (6 bases). V lost 9 bases and J lost 2, with 19 bases in between. In germline, CDR1 is KGHDR, CDR2 SFDVKD. CDR3 length: 16 amino acids. CDR3 residues: CATLGVGDKCNQPQHF. The CDR3 DNA is TGTGCCACCCTCGGGGTAGGGGACAAATGCAATCAGCCCCAGCATTTT.

This clonotype was observed a handful of times. The V gene is TRBV7-9, the J gene TRBJ1-1; 7 nucleotides match TRBD1. Germline CDR1 reads SEHNR; CDR2 reads FQNEAQ (reference sequence). The CDR3 has 13 residues. V lost 5 bases and J lost 6; bases outside the gene matches: 6. The CDR3 DNA sequence: TGTGCCAGCAGCCCCAGGGGGACCCCTGAAGCTTTCTTT. It yields the protein CASSPRGTPEAFF. The whole variable domain, remainder taken from reference TRBV7-9 and TRBJ1-1, is DTGVSQNPRHKITKRGQNVTFRCDPISEHNRLYWYRQTLGQGPEFLTYFQNEAQLEKSRLLSDRFSAERPKGSFSTLEIQRTEQGDSAMYLCASSPRGTPEAFFGQGTRLTVV.

The chain uses TRBV18 and TRBJ1-2, with 11 bases that match TRBD1. Trimming cost V 0 bases and J 4 bases; bases outside gene matches: 1. The CDR3 extends over 15 amino acids. Germline V lookup: CDR1 KGHSH, CDR2 LQKENI. This chain's CDR3 is CASSPPGQGGYGYTF. In DNA, the CDR3 is TGTGCCAGCTCACCACCGGGACAGGGGGGCTATGGCTACACCTTC.

This clonotype showed up many times. The chain recombines TRBV28 with TRBJ2-2; 8 bases are shared with TRBD2. Germline CDR1 reads MDHEN; CDR2 reads SYDVKM. The CDR3 is 16 residues long. J gave up 4 bases and V 5 bases, and 9 bases lay outside the gene matches. DNA of the CDR3: TGTGCCAGCAGTCTCCCTACACTAGCGGCCACCGGGGAGCTGTTTTTT. Protein sequence: CASSLPTLAATGELFF.

This clonotype came up once. V usage is TRBV30 and J usage is TRBJ1-1, with D maybe TRBD1 (5 bases). The V gene's germline CDR1 is GTSNPN and CDR2 SVGIG (reference sequence). There are 12 residues in the CDR3. Trimming shortened V by 3 bases and J by 8 bases, and 13 bases separated the two germline ends. CDR3 DNA sequence: TGTGCCTGGAGCCTGAGGGGAAGGGAAGCTTTCTTT. It encodes CAWSLRGREAFF.

At least ten counts were recorded for this clonotype. The rearrangement links TRBV2 to TRBJ2-1, with D possibly being TRBD1 (6 bases). The CDR3 has 15 amino acids. CDR1 and CDR2 (germline): SNHLY, FYNNEI. V was trimmed by 6 bases and J by 0 bases, leaving 12 bases between them. CDR3 amino acids: CASRLDRSSYNEQFF. Written as DNA, the CDR3 is TGTGCCAGCAGACTTGACAGGAGCTCCTACAATGAGCAGTTCTTC. The complete variable domain, with remaining parts taken from reference TRBV2 and TRBJ2-1, reads EPEVTQTPSHQVTQMGQEVILRCVPISNHLYFYWYRQILGQKVEFLVSFYNNEISEKSEIFDDQFSVERPDGSNFTLKIRSTKLEDSAMYFCASRLDRSSYNEQFFGPGTRLTVL.